This TCR beta chain is from a study of T cells in narcolepsy. About the study: Healthy controls were enrolled alongside patients with narcolepsy type 1 or type 2.

As to this clone: Its antigen is undetermined.

Per the germline V gene, CDR1 is SGHVS and CDR2 is FQNEAQ. CDR3 size: 15 residues. Trimming removed 4 bases from V and 2 bases from J; junction bases left unmatched: 7. Study-wide findings and caveats: Same-patient CSF and blood CD4+ T cell clonotypes included HCRT-specific and TRIB2-specific autoreactive ones. Reportedly, autoreactive clonotypes were serially detected in patients' blood but not controls'.

The assay was immunoSEQ multiplex PCR, and TCRdb's table has in-frame clones only and misses some. The sample consists of some 8,000 clones, 61% of them appearing once. The material sequenced was CD45RA- memory CD8+ T cells from PBMCs. The gene calls are TRBV7-8 and TRBJ2-7; 8 bases agree with TRBD1. The clonotype originates from a human donor with narcolepsy. As DNA, the CDR3 is TGTGCCAGCAGCTCAAGGACAGGGAGTACCTACGAGCAGTACTTC. It codes for CASSSRTGSTYEQYF.